The entry below gives a single TCR beta chain sequence along with its context. Its specificity is not known. This sample was included in a study of T-cell reconstitution after alpha-beta-depleted transplantation in children. Points from the study as a whole: There were reportedly several hundred expanded graft clones from which alpha-beta T cells came about two months after transplant. After one year, T-cell counts and TCRbeta diversity mostly came from new T cells. Elevated TCRbeta diversity at day 60 was traced, in some patients, to surviving recipient T cells and thymic progenitors.

This sample's TCRbeta library carried unique molecular identifier barcodes. One entry per CDR3 protein, called by TCRdb with MiXCR from the PCR reads. This table has 440,000 or so distinct CDR3 sequences, roughly 44% appearing once. This CDR3 comprises 17 residues. Germline V gene lookup returns CDR1 ENHRY and CDR2 SYGVKD. Trimming removed 2 bases from V and 2 bases from J, with 18 bases in between. The receptor was derived from a girl aged 2 to 9 with aplastic anemia, due to receive a stem cell transplant. The material was PBMCs, obtained before TCRalphabeta/CD19-depleted stem cell transplant. The rearrangement uses TRBV10-3 and TRBJ2-5, with a possible D match to TRBD1 (6 bases). The CDR3 DNA follows: TGTGCCATCAGTGAGAAACGGCAGGGGCCTGGTCAAGAGACCCAGTACTTC. This sequence encodes CAISEKRQGPGQETQYF.